A single sample is the source of the 31 T cell receptor beta chains below, sequenced in a study of spatial heterogeneity in lung cancer. TCRdb reprocessed the 5' RACE reads via MiXCR and lists one record per CDR3 protein. The table records roughly 100,000 distinct CDR3 sequences, over 8.5% of them present only once. Stated time point: sample taken at primary tumor resection. Without sorting, whole RNA was sequenced from tumor, nontumor lung or frozen PBMC. Sequenced here: PBMCs, sampled at surgery. The receptors originated from a male donor with early-stage non-small cell lung cancer.

This clonotype was detected many times. The chain joins TRBV9 to TRBJ1-1; D perhaps matches TRBD1 (5 bases). Looked up from germline, CDR1 is SGDLS and CDR2 is YYNGEE. Trimming pared 1 base from V and 3 bases from J, leaving 10 bases between. The CDR3 covers 14 residues. The CDR3 reads CASSVTGLDTEAFF. The CDR3 nucleotides read TGTGCCAGCAGCGTAACAGGTTTGGACACTGAAGCTTTCTTT.

This clonotype came up many times. The chain couples TRBV5-1 to TRBJ2-7; D is possibly TRBD2 (5 bases). This CDR3 has 15 amino acids. V was shortened by 3 bases and J by 6 bases, with 19 bases between the two germline ends. The germline V gene has CDR1 SGHRS and CDR2 YFSETQ. CDR3 sequence reads: CASSSVSGPPLEQYF. The CDR3 DNA reads as TGCGCCAGCAGCTCCGTCAGCGGCCCACCCCTCGAGCAGTACTTC.

This rearrangement joins TRBV5-1 to TRBJ2-1; D unclear. Trimming stripped 1 base from V and 4 bases from J, with 15 bases between. Germline V gene data show CDR1 as SGHRS and CDR2 as YFSETQ. The CDR3 runs to 16 residues. The CDR3 DNA reads as TGCGCCAGCAGCTTGTTTTTGGGCGACGCATACAATGAGCAGTTCTTC. Translation: CASSLFLGDAYNEQFF.

This clonotype showed up many times. The gene calls are TRBV24-1 and TRBJ1-2; no definite D call. CDR1 is KGHDR and CDR2 is SFDVKD in the germline V gene. Trimming removed 6 bases at V and 2 bases at J, with 9 bases between. The CDR3 is made up of 13 amino acids. The CDR3 coding sequence is TGTGCCACCAGTCTGACGGCAAACTATGGCTACACCTTC. Translating gives CATSLTANYGYTF.

V is TRBV5-8 and J is TRBJ2-5; TRBD2 matches at 13 bases. Germline lookup yields CDR1 SGHTS and CDR2 YDEGEE. CDR3 length equals 15 residues. The trim removed 4 bases at V and 4 bases at J, leaving 4 bases unmatched. The chain's CDR3 is CASSVGLAGRETQYF. DNA for the CDR3: TGTGCCAGCAGCGTGGGACTAGCGGGAAGAGAGACCCAGTACTTC.

This clonotype was seen at least ten times. V is TRBV6-5 and J is TRBJ1-2; D may be TRBD1 (5 bases). The V gene's germline CDR1 is MNHEY and CDR2 SVGAGI. The CDR3 runs 14 residues. The V end was cut by 6 bases, the J end by 5 bases, with 16 bases between. The CDR3 is CASRPGTETYGYTF. The CDR3 DNA reads as TGTGCCAGCAGGCCCGGGACGGAGACTTATGGCTACACCTTC.

The genes are TRBV29-1 and TRBJ2-3; 10 bases map to TRBD2. CDR1 is SQVTM and CDR2 is ANQGSEA in the germline V gene. The CDR3 covers 18 residues. The junction had 18 bases not matched to a gene; V was cut back by 5 bases and J by 4 bases. CDR3 region: CSVSEGPAGGPVSDTQYF. The CDR3 coding sequence is TGCAGCGTTTCAGAGGGGCCAGCGGGAGGGCCAGTGTCAGATACGCAGTATTTT.

This clonotype was seen only a few times. This chain joins TRBV7-3 and TRBJ2-1; 7 bases are shared with TRBD1. V shed 4 bases and J 7 bases; nucleotides not matched to a gene: 4. The CDR3 covers 13 residues. Germline CDR1 and CDR2: SGHTA and FQGTGA. The chain's CDR3 is CASSYAQGNEQFF. In DNA, the CDR3 is TGTGCCAGCAGCTACGCACAGGGGAATGAGCAGTTCTTC.

In this sample, this clonotype turned up many times. The chain recombines TRBV3-1 with TRBJ1-2, with D hard to call. Trimming stripped 3 bases from V and 3 bases from J, with 5 bases between. The CDR3 runs 12 residues. Looked up from germline, CDR1 is LGHDT and CDR2 is YNNKEL (reference sequence). CDR3 sequence (DNA): TGTGCCAGCAGCCACTTGGACTATGGCTACACCTTC. Translated, it gives CASSHLDYGYTF.

J is TRBJ2-3 and V is TRBV6-1; D is unresolved. Trimming left V 7 bases short and J 0 bases short, with 8 bases between. Germline assignment: CDR1 MNHNS and CDR2 SASEGT. The CDR3 is made up of 13 amino acids. CDR3 sequence: CASTTQSTDTQYF. The CDR3 region has the DNA TGTGCCAGCACAACCCAGAGCACAGATACGCAGTATTTT.

This clonotype was seen only a few times. This chain uses TRBV2 with TRBJ1-2; D not certain. Trimming shortened V by 4 bases and J by 6 bases, and 9 bases separated the two germline ends. In germline, CDR1 is SNHLY, CDR2 FYNNEI. This CDR3 contains 12 residues. The CDR3 nucleotides read TGTGCCAGCAGTGTTGGGGAAAATGGCTACACCTTC. It encodes CASSVGENGYTF.

A remark on this clonotype: At one boundary the junction diverges from the germline segment, which might be a read error. The chain links TRBV28 to TRBJ2-7, with D possibly being TRBD1 (5 bases). In germline, CDR1 is MDHEN, CDR2 SYDVKM. This CDR3 is built from 14 residues. The DNA of the CDR3 is TGTGCCAGCAGATCCCACGGCAGGGTCTACGAGCTGTACTTC. Its translation is CASRSHGRVYELYF.

The chain combines TRBV7-9 with TRBJ2-5; no reliable D call. The V end was cut by 2 bases, the J end by 2 bases, with 12 bases between. The CDR3 runs to 15 residues. CDR1 and CDR2 from the germline V gene are SEHNR and FQNEAQ (reference sequence). The CDR3 DNA reads TGTGCCAGCAGCTTACGTGAGGCCTTACAAGAGACCCAGTACTTC. It is translated as CASSLREALQETQYF.

In its sample, this clonotype was seen a few times. The chain combines TRBV29-1 with TRBJ1-3, with 7 bases lining up with TRBD1. CDR1 and CDR2 (germline): SQVTM, ANQGSEA. V gave up 2 bases and J gave up 0 bases; unmatched junction bases: 4. The CDR3 totals 15 residues. The CDR3 coding sequence is TGCAGCGTTGAAACGGGACAGCGCTCTGGAAACACCATATATTTT. Translating it yields CSVETGQRSGNTIYF.

This clonotype has at least ten counts. This chain links TRBV7-2 with TRBJ1-3; D unresolved. The germline CDR1 and CDR2 sequences are SGHTA and FQGNSA. This CDR3 spans 15 amino acids. Trimming removed 6 bases at V and 0 bases at J, with 12 bases between. This chain's CDR3 is CASRLGWGSGNTIYF. The DNA for the CDR3 is TGTGCCAGCAGACTAGGATGGGGCTCTGGAAACACCATATATTTT.

The chain employs TRBV5-1 and TRBJ1-5, with TRBD1 matching over 10 bases. V shed 4 bases, J shed 6 bases, and the junction held 4 bases outside the gene matches. Germline assignment: CDR1 SGHRS and CDR2 YFSETQ. This CDR3 spans 14 amino acids. CDR3 sequence (DNA): TGCGCCAGCAGCGCCGGGACAGGGGTTCAGCCCCAGCATTTT. This codes for CASSAGTGVQPQHF.

The CDR3 is CASSLSGQGHSSYNSPLHF. Written as DNA, the CDR3 is TGTGCCAGCAGCCTTTCCGGACAGGGGCACAGCTCCTATAATTCACCCCTCCACTTT. The chain links TRBV7-2 to TRBJ1-6, with TRBD1 identical over 9 bases. The J segment lost 0 bases and the V segment lost 5 bases, leaving 11 bases of the junction unmatched. Per germline, CDR1 SGHTA and CDR2 FQGNSA. This CDR3 spans 19 amino acids.

In this sample, this clonotype turned up a few times. The chain links TRBV7-9 to TRBJ1-2, with D tentatively TRBD1 (5 bases). This CDR3 is built from 14 residues. Trimming stripped 7 bases from V and 6 bases from J, with 18 bases between. Germline lookup yields CDR1 SEHNR and CDR2 FQNEAQ (reference sequence). The DNA of the CDR3 is TGTGCCAGCACTACCCTGGGACCGTGGGATGGCTACACCTTC. This translates into CASTTLGPWDGYTF.

The sample holds a few counts of this clonotype. The V and J genes are TRBV19 and TRBJ1-4; unclear D gene. The V and J ends lost 4 bases and 5 bases respectively, with 17 bases between them. CDR3 size: 16 residues. Germline CDR1 reads LNHDA; CDR2 reads SQIVND (reference sequence). The CDR3 nucleotides are TGTGCCAGTAGTACGCCACCGAGGGCCTTCAATGAAAAACTGTTTTTT. Translating it yields CASSTPPRAFNEKLFF.

J is TRBJ2-3 and V is TRBV5-6; 8 positions match TRBD1. CDR3 size: 15 residues. Per the germline V gene, CDR1 is SGHDT and CDR2 is YYEEEE. J lost 2 bases, V lost 5 bases, and 7 bases had no gene match. This chain's CDR3 is CASSLRQGHTDTQYF. The CDR3 region has the DNA TGTGCCAGCAGTTTGCGACAGGGGCACACAGATACGCAGTATTTT.

This clonotype has a handful of counts. The chain joins TRBV2 to TRBJ2-1; D not resolved. This CDR3 comprises 11 residues. Trimming shortened V by 4 bases and J by 9 bases, and 7 bases separated the two germline ends. CDR1 is SNHLY and CDR2 is FYNNEI in the germline V gene. CDR3 in DNA: TGTGCCAGCAGTGCCTTTGTTGAGCAGTTCTTC. It yields the protein CASSAFVEQFF.

This clonotype was detected ten times or more. This chain uses TRBV20-1 with TRBJ1-5, with D possibly TRBD1 on 6 matching bases. Trimming took 7 bases from V and 0 from J, leaving 19 bases between them. Germline loops: CDR1 DFQATT, CDR2 SNEGSKA (reference sequence). This CDR3 has 16 amino acids. CDR3 nucleotides: TGCAGTGGAGCCCCAGGCAGGGGATATAGCAATCAGCCCCAGCATTTT. As protein: CSGAPGRGYSNQPQHF.

This clonotype was observed at least ten times. The chain recombines TRBV6-1 with TRBJ2-5; D gene unclear. Germline values: CDR1 MNHNS, CDR2 SASEGT. The CDR3 runs 13 residues. V lost 6 bases, J lost 6 bases, and 14 bases lay in between. The CDR3 sequence is CASSPEVGKTQYF. As DNA, the CDR3 is TGTGCCAGCAGCCCCGAGGTAGGGAAGACCCAGTACTTC.

The genes are TRBV12-3 or TRBV12-4 and TRBJ2-5; no clear D. There are 13 residues in the CDR3. V was cut by 3 bases and J by 0 bases, with 5 bases left in between. CDR3 residues: CASSFWYQETQYF. The DNA for the CDR3 is TGTGCCAGCAGTTTTTGGTACCAAGAGACCCAGTACTTC.

This clonotype was detected ten times or more. The gene calls are TRBV20-1 and TRBJ2-3; D is perhaps TRBD1 or TRBD2 (5 bases each). This CDR3 region has 13 residues. V dropped 6 bases and J dropped 7 bases, with 17 bases sitting between them. Germline CDR1 and CDR2: DFQATT and SNEGSKA (reference sequence). For the CDR3, the DNA is TGCAGTGCGCAGGGACGCCGGAGGAATACGCAGTATTTT. Encoded protein: CSAQGRRRNTQYF.

This clonotype showed up just a few times. The CDR3 loop reads CSVSADSNQPQHF. CDR3 coding DNA: TGCAGCGTTTCTGCGGATAGCAATCAGCCCCAGCATTTT. The J gene is TRBJ1-5, the V gene TRBV29-1; D is unresolved. The V gene's germline CDR1 is SQVTM and CDR2 ANQGSEA. This CDR3 comprises 13 residues. The ends were cut back, 5 bases at V and 0 bases at J, with 8 bases in the middle. Full variable domain (remainder filled in from reference TRBV29-1 and TRBJ1-5): SAVISQKPSRDICQRGTSLTIQCQVDSQVTMMFWYRQQPGQSLTLIATANQGSEATYESGFVIDKFPISRPNLTFSTLTVSNMSPEDSSIYLCSVSADSNQPQHFGDGTRLSIL.

The chain uses TRBV28 and TRBJ2-3; no definite D call. Between the trimmed V and J ends, which lost 6 bases and 3 bases, there was a span of 7 bases. Germline CDR1 is MDHEN and CDR2 is SYDVKM. This CDR3 contains 12 residues. The DNA of the CDR3 is TGTGCCAGCAGGGCCTTGACAGATACGCAGTATTTT. Translating it yields CASRALTDTQYF.

This clonotype was counted ten times or more. V usage is TRBV7-8 and J usage is TRBJ2-2; TRBD2 agrees at 14 bases. Germline CDR1 is SGHVS and CDR2 is FQNEAQ. CDR3 length equals 18 residues. V shed 4 bases and J 5 bases; nucleotides not matched to a gene: 9. CDR3 coding DNA: TGTGCCAGCAGCTCCCTGACTAGCGGGGGGGCTAGGACCGGGGAGCTGTTTTTT. It translates to CASSSLTSGGARTGELFF.

This clonotype appeared many times. The rearrangement uses TRBV27 and TRBJ1-6; unclear D gene. Trimming took 4 bases from V and 0 from J, leaving 7 bases between them. Germline V gives CDR1 MNHEY, CDR2 SMNVEV (reference sequence). This CDR3 region has 15 residues. The CDR3 here is CASSSAGSYNSPLHF. The CDR3 region has the DNA TGTGCCAGCAGTTCCGCCGGCTCCTATAATTCACCCCTCCACTTT.

This clonotype came up many times. This chain links TRBV6-1 with TRBJ2-3, with 7 bases lining up with TRBD1. Germline V gives CDR1 MNHNS, CDR2 SASEGT. The CDR3 is 15 amino acids. With V trimmed by 6 bases and J by 1 base, 7 bases remained unmatched. CDR3 sequence (DNA): TGTGCCAGCAGGAGAGGGGGCGCGGGCACAGATACGCAGTATTTT. Amino acids: CASRRGGAGTDTQYF.

This clonotype was detected many times. The junction and the germline gene differ at one end; a read error may be behind it. This chain joins TRBV12-3 or TRBV12-4 and TRBJ2-1, with 8 bases lining up with TRBD2. The CDR3 totals 16 residues. This CDR3 is CASSRGGPMAYHEQFF. CDR3 nucleotides: TGTGCCAGCAGTCGGGGGGGCCCTATGGCCTACCATGAGCAGTTCTTC.